This T cell receptor beta chain was identified in a study of shared clonotypes between healthy human individuals. This CDR3 has 14 amino acids. V was trimmed by 2 bases and J by 0 bases, leaving 8 bases between them. Germline V gene data show CDR1 as SGDLS and CDR2 as YYNGEE. Study conclusions and caveats: Some naive CD4 clonotypes, around 5%, turned up in common across a few donors. Represented genetic and exposure-history diversity was restricted by having few donors.

Comment on this clone: Antigen: not known.

At a deep level, the assay was run. Data came from immunoSEQ multiplex PCR; TCRdb stores just in-frame clones and leaves some out. The sample holds roughly 1,800,000 clones; 85% to 95% are singletons and the top ten take under 1.5%. In the naive CD8 group, cells lacked CD45RO and were positively selected for CCR7, so terminally differentiated effector memory CD45RA+ cells were left out. Sequencing was carried out using naive CD8+ T cells sorted from blood. The rearrangement joins TRBV9 to TRBJ2-5, with D possibly being TRBD1 (6 bases). The TCR originated in a man between 18 and 29 years old in good health. The CDR3 region is CASSVGQNQETQYF. The CDR3 nucleotides are TGTGCCAGCAGCGTCGGACAGAACCAAGAGACCCAGTACTTC. The complete variable domain, with remaining parts taken from reference TRBV9 and TRBJ2-5, reads DSGVTQTPKHLITATGQRVTLRCSPRSGDLSVYWYQQSLDQGLQFLIQYYNGEERAKGNILERFSAQQFPDLHSELNLSSLELGDSALYFCASSVGQNQETQYFGPGTRLLVL.